The clone carrying this T cell receptor beta chain has just one count. In the PCR, 60 Vbeta and 13 Jbeta primers were used. TCRdb keeps only in-frame clones here, not all; method: immunoSEQ multiplex PCR. The sample holds roughly 100,000 clones; less than 85% are singletons and the top ten take roughly 8.2%. These data originate in a study of cytomegalovirus exposure and HLA in healthy donors. After removal of 1 base from V and 2 bases from J, the junction contained 4 bases not matched to a gene. The V gene's germline CDR1 is SGHAT and CDR2 FQNNGV. This CDR3 is built from 15 residues. Sequencing was done on a sample of PBMCs. The J gene is TRBJ2-5, the V gene TRBV11-2; 7 nucleotides align to TRBD2. This TCR came from a middle-aged man in good health and CMV-seropositive. CDR3 sequence: CASSLGTSAQETQYF. CDR3 DNA: TGTGCCAGCAGCTTAGGCACTAGCGCTCAAGAGACCCAGTACTTC.